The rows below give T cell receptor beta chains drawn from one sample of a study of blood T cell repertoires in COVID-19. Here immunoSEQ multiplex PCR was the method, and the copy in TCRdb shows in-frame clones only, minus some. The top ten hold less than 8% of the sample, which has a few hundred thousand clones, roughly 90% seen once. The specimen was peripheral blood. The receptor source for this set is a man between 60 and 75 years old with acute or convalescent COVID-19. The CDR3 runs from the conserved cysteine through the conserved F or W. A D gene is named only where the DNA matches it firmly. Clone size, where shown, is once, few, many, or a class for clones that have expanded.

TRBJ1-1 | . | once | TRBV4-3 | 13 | CASSRSGLHEAFF | TGCGCCAGCAGCCGCAGCGGGCTCCATGAAGCTTTCTTT
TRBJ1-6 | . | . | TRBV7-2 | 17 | CASSLAERGSYNSPLHF | TGTGCCAGCAGCTTAGCGGAACGGGGCTCCTATAATTCACCCCTCCACTTT
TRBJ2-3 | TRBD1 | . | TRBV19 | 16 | CASSIPNRGSTDTQYF | TGTGCCAGTAGTATCCCTAACAGGGGAAGCACAGATACGCAGTATTTT
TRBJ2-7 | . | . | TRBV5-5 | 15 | CASSKERESAYEQYF | TGTGCCAGCAGCAAGGAAAGGGAGAGCGCCTACGAGCAGTACTTC
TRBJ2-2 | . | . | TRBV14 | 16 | CASSRPLQGFRGELFF | TGTGCCAGCAGCCGCCCGTTACAGGGATTTCGCGGGGAGCTGTTTTTT
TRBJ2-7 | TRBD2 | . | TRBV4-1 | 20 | CASSQDASSGRFYGSYEQYF | TGCGCCAGCAGCCAAGATGCATCGAGCGGGAGATTTTACGGGTCCTACGAGCAGTACTTC
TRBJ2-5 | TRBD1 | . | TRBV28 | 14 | CASSRDRVQETQYF | TGTGCCAGCAGTCGGGACAGGGTCCAAGAGACCCAGTACTTC
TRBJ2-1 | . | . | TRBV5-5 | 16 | CASSLERRTSYNEQFF | TGTGCCAGCAGCTTGGAAAGGCGGACATCCTACAATGAGCAGTTCTTC
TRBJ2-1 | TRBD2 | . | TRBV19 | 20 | CASSVPPATLLAVKRNEQFF | TGTGCCAGTAGTGTCCCACCCGCCACCCTACTAGCGGTGAAGAGGAATGAGCAGTTCTTC
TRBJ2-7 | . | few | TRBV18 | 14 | CASSQIQGSGEQYF | TGTGCCAGCTCACAGATACAAGGGTCAGGGGAGCAGTACTTC
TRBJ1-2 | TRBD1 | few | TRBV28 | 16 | CASSRSDRQKVYGYTF | TGTGCCAGCAGTCGATCGGACAGGCAAAAAGTCTATGGCTACACCTTC
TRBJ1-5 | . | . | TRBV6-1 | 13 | CASSNQGNQPQHF | TGTGCCAGCAGTAATCAGGGGAATCAGCCCCAGCATTTT
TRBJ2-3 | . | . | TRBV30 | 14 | CAWTGQSNTDTQYF | TGTGCCTGGACCGGACAGAGTAACACAGATACGCAGTATTTT
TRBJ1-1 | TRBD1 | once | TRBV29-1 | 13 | CSASTGGNTEAFF | TGCAGCGCCTCAACAGGGGGGAACACTGAAGCTTTCTTT
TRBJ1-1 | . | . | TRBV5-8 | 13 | CASSSSGLSRAFF | TGTGCCAGCAGCTCCTCAGGGCTTTCGAGGGCTTTCTTT
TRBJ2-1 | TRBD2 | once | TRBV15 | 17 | CATSRLRASGPYNEQFF | TGTGCCACCAGCAGACTCAGGGCTAGCGGGCCATACAATGAGCAGTTCTTC
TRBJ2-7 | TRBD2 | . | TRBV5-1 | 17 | CASSLTGTSGRLNEQYF | TGCGCCAGCAGCCTCACTGGGACTAGCGGGAGGCTAAACGAGCAGTACTTC
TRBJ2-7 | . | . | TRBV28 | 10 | CASNGPTQYF | TGTGCCAGCAATGGCCCAACCCAGTACTTC
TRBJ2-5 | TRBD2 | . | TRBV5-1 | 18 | CASSLVGTSGRARETQYF | TGCGCCAGCAGCTTGGTTGGAACTAGCGGGAGGGCCAGAGAGACCCAGTACTTC
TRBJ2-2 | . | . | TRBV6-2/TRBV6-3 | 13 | CASSPEGTGELFF | TGTGCCAGCAGTCCGGAGGGCACCGGGGAGCTGTTTTTT
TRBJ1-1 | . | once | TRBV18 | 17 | CASSPPGGVIANTEAFF | TGTGCCAGCTCACCCCCGGGAGGGGTTATCGCGAACACTGAAGCTTTCTTT
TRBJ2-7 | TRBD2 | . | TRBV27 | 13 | CASNVRTGGEQYF | TGTGCCAGCAATGTTCGGACGGGAGGAGAGCAGTACTTC
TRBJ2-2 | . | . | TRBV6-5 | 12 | CASGSSGGELFF | TGTGCCAGCGGTAGTTCTGGCGGGGAGCTGTTTTTT
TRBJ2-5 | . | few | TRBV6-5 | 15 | CASSPLGTLQETQYF | TGTGCCAGCAGTCCGTTGGGGACACTTCAAGAGACCCAGTACTTC
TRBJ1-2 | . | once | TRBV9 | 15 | CASSVDTHSLYGYTF | TGTGCCAGCAGCGTAGATACTCACAGTTTGTATGGCTACACCTTC
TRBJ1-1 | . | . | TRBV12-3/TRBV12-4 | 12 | CASSPGGLGAFF | TGTGCCAGCAGTCCCGGAGGGTTGGGAGCTTTCTTT
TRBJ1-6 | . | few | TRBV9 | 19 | CASSKEARQTSSYNSPLHF | TGTGCCAGCAGCAAGGAGGCCAGGCAGACGAGCTCCTATAATTCACCCCTCCACTTT
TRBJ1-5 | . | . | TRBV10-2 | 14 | CASSEGARNQPQHF | TGCGCCAGCAGTGAGGGGGCGCGCAATCAGCCCCAGCATTTT
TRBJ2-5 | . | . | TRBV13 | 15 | CASSSGRGIGETQYF | TGTGCCAGCAGCTCAGGCAGGGGAATTGGAGAGACCCAGTACTTC
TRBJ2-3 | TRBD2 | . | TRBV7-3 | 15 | CASSLRGGSTDTQYF | TGTGCCAGCAGCTTACGCGGGGGTAGCACAGATACGCAGTATTTT
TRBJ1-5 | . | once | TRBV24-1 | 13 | CATSLKSNQPQHF | TGTGCCACCAGTCTAAAGAGCAATCAGCCCCAGCATTTT
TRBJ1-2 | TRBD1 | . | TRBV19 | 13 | CASSPPGTGEFTF | TGTGCCAGTTCCCCCCCCGGGACAGGGGAATTCACCTTC
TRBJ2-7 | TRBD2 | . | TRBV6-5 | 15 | CASRSPGTSVYEQYF | TGTGCCAGCAGATCCCCCGGGACTAGCGTCTACGAGCAGTACTTC
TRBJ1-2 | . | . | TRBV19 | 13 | CASSFDRNYGYTF | TGTGCCAGTAGTTTCGACAGGAACTATGGCTACACCTTC
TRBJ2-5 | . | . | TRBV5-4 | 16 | CASSEASTRLVETQYF | TGTGCCAGCAGCGAAGCTTCAACTAGACTAGTCGAGACCCAGTACTTC
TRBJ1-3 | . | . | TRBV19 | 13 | CASSIGTGNTIYF | TGTGCCAGTAGTATCGGGACTGGAAACACCATATATTTT
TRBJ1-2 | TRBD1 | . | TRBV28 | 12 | CASRDRGLGYTF | TGTGCCTCCAGGGACAGGGGGCTGGGCTACACCTTC
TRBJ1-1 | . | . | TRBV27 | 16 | CASSSLLPRGPTEAFF | TGTGCCAGCAGTTCTCTTCTTCCCAGGGGACCCACTGAAGCTTTCTTT
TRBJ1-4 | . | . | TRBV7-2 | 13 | CASSSGRVEKLFF | TGTGCCAGCAGCTCAGGGCGTGTGGAAAAACTGTTTTTT
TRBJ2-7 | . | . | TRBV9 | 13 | CASSQSPVSEQYF | TGTGCCAGCAGCCAATCCCCAGTTTCCGAGCAGTACTTC
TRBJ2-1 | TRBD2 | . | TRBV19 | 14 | CASSIGSGSHEQFF | TGTGCCAGTAGTATAGGTAGCGGGAGCCATGAGCAGTTCTTC
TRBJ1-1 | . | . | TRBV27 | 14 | CASSRRGLNTEAFF | TGTGCCAGCAGTCGGAGGGGCCTGAACACTGAAGCTTTCTTT
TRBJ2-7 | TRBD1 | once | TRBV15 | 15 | CATSRDRHRGSEQYF | TGTGCCACCAGCAGAGATAGGCACAGGGGAAGCGAGCAGTACTTC
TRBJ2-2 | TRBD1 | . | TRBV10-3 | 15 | CAITSGTGATGELFF | TGTGCCATCACCTCCGGGACAGGGGCCACCGGGGAGCTGTTTTTT
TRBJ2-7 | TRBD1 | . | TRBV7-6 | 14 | CASSSPGTVYEQYF | TGTGCCAGCAGCTCCCCTGGGACAGTCTACGAGCAGTACTTC
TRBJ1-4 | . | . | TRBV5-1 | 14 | CASSLPGNNEKLFF | TGCGCCAGCAGCTTACCAGGAAATAATGAAAAACTGTTTTTT
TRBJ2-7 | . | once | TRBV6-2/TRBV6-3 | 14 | CASSYPGVSYEQYF | TGTGCCAGCAGTTACCCGGGGGTTTCCTACGAGCAGTACTTC
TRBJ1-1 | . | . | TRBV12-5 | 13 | CASGQNTNTEAFF | TGTGCTAGTGGTCAAAACACGAACACTGAAGCTTTCTTT
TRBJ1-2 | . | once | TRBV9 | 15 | CASSVGTESNYGYTF | TGTGCCAGCAGCGTAGGGACAGAATCTAACTATGGCTACACCTTC
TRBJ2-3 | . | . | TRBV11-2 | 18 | CASSPLRPLSLVADTQYF | TGTGCCAGCAGCCCTTTGCGGCCCCTCTCTCTGGTTGCAGATACGCAGTATTTT
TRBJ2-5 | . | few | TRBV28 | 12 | CASRRGGETQYF | TGTGCCAGCCGCAGAGGTGGGGAGACCCAGTACTTC
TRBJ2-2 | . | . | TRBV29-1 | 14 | CSVEPQANTGELFF | TGCAGCGTTGAGCCCCAGGCCAACACCGGGGAGCTGTTTTTT